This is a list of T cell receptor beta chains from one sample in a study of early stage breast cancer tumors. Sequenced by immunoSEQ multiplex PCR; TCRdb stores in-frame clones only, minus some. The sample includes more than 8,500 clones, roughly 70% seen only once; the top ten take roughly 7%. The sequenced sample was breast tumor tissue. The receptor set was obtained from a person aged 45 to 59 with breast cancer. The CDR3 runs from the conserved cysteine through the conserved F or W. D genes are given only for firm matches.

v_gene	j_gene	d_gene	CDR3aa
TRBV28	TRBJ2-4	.	CASSLRGWVAKNIQYF
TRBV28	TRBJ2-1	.	CASSLNPAEQFF
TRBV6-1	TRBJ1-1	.	CASSEVLDGPGTEAFF
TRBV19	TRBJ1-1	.	CASRPTGSTTEAFF
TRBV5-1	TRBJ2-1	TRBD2	CASSVGTSNEQFF
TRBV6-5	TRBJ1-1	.	CASSSGPPTNTEAFF
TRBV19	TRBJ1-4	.	CASSIDGQLDEKLFF
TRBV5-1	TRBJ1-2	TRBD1	CASSYRTGGDYGYTF
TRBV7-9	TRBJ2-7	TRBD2	CASSSSGGALFIHEQYF
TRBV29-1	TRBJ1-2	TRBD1	CSVDDVGGSSNYGYTF
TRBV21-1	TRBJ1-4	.	CARTGTPNEKLFF
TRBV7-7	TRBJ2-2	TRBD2	CASSYSGSGTGELFF
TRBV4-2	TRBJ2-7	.	CASSQALASDAYEQYF
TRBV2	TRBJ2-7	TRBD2	CASTGGRGEQYF
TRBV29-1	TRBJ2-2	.	CSVEQGYTGELFF